This TCR beta chain was observed in a study of response to subunit inactivated influenza vaccine. Findings and caveats of the study: It was suggested by the authors that few new T cells are recruited by each seasonal influenza vaccination.

The CDR3 has 16 residues. The germline V and J ends were trimmed by 4 bases and 5 bases, with 17 bases remaining between them. Germline-derived CDR1 and CDR2 are MNHEY and SVGAGI. Of note for this clonotype: Its target is unknown.

Each CDR3 protein gets one entry after TCRdb re-called the RT-PCR reads with MiXCR. This table has about 800,000 distinct CDR3 sequences, approximately 22% appearing once. The receptor's source is a man in his forties or fifties who received an inactivated influenza vaccine. Sequenced material: PBMCs from blood, taken 4 to 6 days after vaccination. V and J are TRBV6-5 and TRBJ1-4, with TRBD1 as a possible D gene (5 bases). The CDR3 protein is CASSSVPQAWNEKLFF. The CDR3 DNA follows: TGTGCCAGCAGTTCCGTCCCACAGGCGTGGAATGAAAAACTGTTTTTT.